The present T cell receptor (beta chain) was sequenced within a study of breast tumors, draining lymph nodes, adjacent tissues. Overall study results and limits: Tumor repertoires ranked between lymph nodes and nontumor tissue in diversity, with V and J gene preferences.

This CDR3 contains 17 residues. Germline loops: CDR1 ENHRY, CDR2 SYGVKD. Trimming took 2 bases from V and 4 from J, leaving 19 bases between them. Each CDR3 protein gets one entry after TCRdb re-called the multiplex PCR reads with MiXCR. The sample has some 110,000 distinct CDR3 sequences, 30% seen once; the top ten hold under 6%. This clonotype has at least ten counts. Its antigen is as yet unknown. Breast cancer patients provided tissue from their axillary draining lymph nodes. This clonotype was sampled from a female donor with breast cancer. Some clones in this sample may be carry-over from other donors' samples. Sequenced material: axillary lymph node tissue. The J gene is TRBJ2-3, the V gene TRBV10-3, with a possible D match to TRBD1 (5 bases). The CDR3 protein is CAISEPSFGQGSDTQYF. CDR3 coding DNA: TGTGCCATCAGTGAGCCCTCCTTTGGTCAGGGATCAGATACGCAGTATTTT.